The 19 T cell receptor beta chains given below trace back to one sample, sequenced in a study of shared clonotypes between healthy human individuals (dated by TCRdb to between 2020 and 2021). Library creation used the immunoSEQ multiplex PCR assay. Drawn from immuneACCESS, this table holds only the in-frame rearrangements with V and J called that TCRdb kept. Clones are partly lost; checked studies trace under half to an unresolved V gene and leave the rest unexplained. For this sample the table gives some 240,000 clones, of which about 65% were detected only once. The top ten clonotypes cover approximately 12% of the sample. Sequenced: memory CD4+ T cells sorted from blood. Read against the paper, the sample's cell subset or site label means: CD45RA-negative fraction. Every receptor here comes from a man between 25 and 39 years old in good health.

The DNA of the CDR3 is TGTGCCAGCAGCTTAAGACGGGAACCTAACTATGGCTACACCTTC. Residues: CASSLRREPNYGYTF. V gene TRBV5-5 combines with J gene TRBJ1-2; no firm D call. V dropped 2 bases and J dropped 0 bases, with 11 bases sitting between them. The CDR3 has 15 residues. The germline V gene has CDR1 SGHKS and CDR2 YYEKEE (reference sequence).

This chain connects TRBV7-9 to TRBJ2-1; D is unresolved. V was cut by 5 bases and J by 4 bases, with 6 bases left in between. Germline V gene data show CDR1 as SEHNR and CDR2 as FQNEAQ (reference sequence). The CDR3 has 12 residues. This CDR3 is CASSESYNEQFF. The CDR3 region has the DNA TGTGCCAGCAGCGAGTCTTACAATGAGCAGTTCTTC.

This clone was seen only once. As DNA, the CDR3 is TGTGCCAGCAGTTTAAAAGGTATGATAGCTGGGAATGAGCAGTTCTTC. This codes for CASSLKGMIAGNEQFF. The chain has TRBV27 and TRBJ2-1, with no clear D. This CDR3 comprises 16 residues. Germline lookup yields CDR1 MNHEY and CDR2 SMNVEV (reference sequence). The ends were cut back, 2 bases at V and 7 bases at J, with 18 bases in the middle.

This clone was seen only a few times. The J gene is TRBJ2-5, the V gene TRBV7-6; D may be TRBD2 (5 bases). Trimming took 6 bases from V and 5 from J, leaving 13 bases between them. Germline-derived CDR1 and CDR2 are SGHVS and FNYEAQ. CDR3 length: 13 amino acids. The CDR3 loop is CASSSDPGETQYF. In nucleotides, the CDR3 is TGTGCCAGCAGTTCAGATCCGGGGGAGACCCAGTACTTC. The whole variable domain, filled in from reference TRBV7-6 and TRBJ2-5, reads GAGVSQSPRYKVTKRGQDVALRCDPISGHVSLYWYRQALGQGPEFLTYFNYEAQQDKSGLPNDRFSAERPEGSISTLTIQRTEQRDSAMYRCASSSDPGETQYFGPGTRLLVL.

V usage is TRBV5-4 and J usage is TRBJ1-2; 8 nucleotides line up with TRBD1. J lost 5 bases, V lost 3 bases, and 15 bases had no gene match. The CDR3 length is 17 residues. Germline loops: CDR1 SGHNT, CDR2 YYREEE (reference sequence). CDR3 sequence: CASSSLPRTGLGYGYTF. In DNA, the CDR3 is TGTGCCAGCAGCTCGCTCCCCCGGACAGGGCTCGGGTATGGCTACACCTTC.

The table lists this clone with many counts. This sequence joins TRBV7-9 and TRBJ1-1, with D hard to call. Germline CDR1 reads SEHNR; CDR2 reads FQNEAQ (reference sequence). The CDR3 runs to 12 residues. Trimming took 5 bases from V and 3 from J, leaving 7 bases between them. In nucleotides, the CDR3 is TGTGCCAGCAGCCGAGGCGACACTGAAGCTTTCTTT. Its translation: CASSRGDTEAFF.

This clone was picked up a small number of times. The rearrangement uses TRBV6-4 and TRBJ2-2; TRBD1 is a possible D gene (5 bases). The germline V gene has CDR1 MRHNA and CDR2 SNTAGT. This CDR3 has 13 residues. Trimming stripped 6 bases from V and 4 bases from J, with 9 bases between. The CDR3 sequence: CASSREITGELFF. The CDR3 nucleotides read TGTGCCAGCAGCAGGGAAATCACCGGGGAGCTGTTTTTT.

This clone appeared once. V and J are TRBV18 and TRBJ2-3; D unresolved. CDR1 KGHSH and CDR2 LQKENI come from the germline V gene. The CDR3 loop spans 17 amino acids. The V end was cut by 2 bases, the J end by 0 bases, with 15 bases between. Here the CDR3 reads CASSPGQSKTSTDTQYF. CDR3 in DNA: TGTGCCAGCTCACCAGGGCAGTCAAAGACTAGCACAGATACGCAGTATTTT.

J is TRBJ2-1 and V is TRBV11-2; 16 nucleotides line up with TRBD2. Germline trimming cut 5 bases from V and 2 bases from J; bases unmatched to any gene: 3. Germline V gene lookup returns CDR1 SGHAT and CDR2 FQNNGV. CDR3 length: 17 amino acids. This chain's CDR3 is CASSIGTSGGAYNEQFF. CDR3 bases: TGTGCCAGCAGCATCGGGACTAGCGGGGGGGCCTACAATGAGCAGTTCTTC.

The chain couples TRBV29-1 to TRBJ2-7; D might be TRBD2 (6 bases). From germline, CDR1 is SQVTM and CDR2 ANQGSEA. There are 11 residues in the CDR3. V lost 6 bases to trimming and J lost 7 bases, with 13 bases between them. The CDR3 loop reads CSVGVAEEQYF. Written as DNA, the CDR3 is TGCAGCGTGGGGGTAGCGGAAGAGCAGTACTTC.

The chain joins TRBV15 to TRBJ2-3, with a possible D match to TRBD1 (5 bases). The CDR3 contains 16 residues. Germline V gives CDR1 LNHNV, CDR2 YYDKDF (reference sequence). V shed 1 base and J shed 0 bases, with 11 bases lying between them. CDR3 in DNA: TGTGCCACCAGCAGAGGACGGACAAGGAGCACAGATACGCAGTATTTT. The encoded protein is CATSRGRTRSTDTQYF.

This chain uses TRBV19 with TRBJ1-1; D is uncertain. V was pared by 5 bases and J by 0 bases, with 7 bases between. The CDR3 covers 13 residues. CDR1 is LNHDA and CDR2 is SQIVND in the germline V gene (reference sequence). The CDR3 is CASSGWLNTEAFF. The CDR3 DNA is TGTGCCAGTAGTGGATGGTTGAACACTGAAGCTTTCTTT.

The genes are TRBV27 and TRBJ2-7; D could derive from TRBD1 or TRBD2 (6 bases each). V shed 6 bases and J shed 2 bases, with 20 bases lying between them. The CDR3 sequence is 16 residues long. Germline CDR1 is MNHEY and CDR2 is SMNVEV (reference sequence). The CDR3 DNA is TGTGCCAGCAGCTTGACGAACCAGGGGACTCCCTACGAGCAGTACTTC. It is translated as CASSLTNQGTPYEQYF.

V gene TRBV5-1 combines with J gene TRBJ2-1; D remains ambiguous. CDR1 is SGHRS, CDR2 YFSETQ, per germline. This CDR3 region has 13 residues. With 0 bases removed from V and 3 bases from J, the gap between germline ends came to 4 bases. CDR3 DNA sequence: TGCGCCAGCAGCTTGGAATACTACAATGAGCAGTTCTTC. Translation: CASSLEYYNEQFF.

This chain links TRBV28 with TRBJ2-2, with 7 nucleotides matching TRBD1. CDR3 length equals 16 residues. V was clipped by 7 bases and J by 1 base; unmatched bases: 9. Germline CDR1 and CDR2: MDHEN and SYDVKM. The CDR3 loop reads CASIFDRALNTGELFF. The CDR3 coding sequence is TGTGCCAGCATTTTTGACAGGGCGCTGAACACCGGGGAGCTGTTTTTT.

This clone occurred a few times. CDR3 residues: CASSVGAGNTGELFF. The CDR3 DNA follows: TGTGCCAGCAGCGTGGGTGCCGGGAACACCGGGGAGCTGTTTTTT. This chain joins TRBV5-4 and TRBJ2-2; no clear D gene. Germline values: CDR1 SGHNT, CDR2 YYREEE (reference sequence). The V end lost 4 bases, the J end lost 1 base, and 11 bases lay between the germline ends. The CDR3 is made up of 15 amino acids.

The gene calls are TRBV28 and TRBJ2-7, with 8 bases identical to TRBD2. The CDR3 loop spans 15 amino acids. The germline gives CDR1 MDHEN, CDR2 SYDVKM. With 1 base clipped from V and 7 bases from J, the junction kept 9 bases outside the gene matches. The chain's CDR3 is CASSLSIPGGREQYF. CDR3 DNA: TGTGCCAGCAGTTTATCGATCCCGGGGGGGAGGGAGCAGTACTTC.

The chain couples TRBV5-4 to TRBJ1-2, with a weak D call TRBD1 (5 bases). The CDR3 is 14 residues long. Trimming took 4 bases from V and 0 from J, leaving 10 bases between them. Germline V gene data show CDR1 as SGHNT and CDR2 as YYREEE (reference sequence). The CDR3 nucleotides are TGTGCCAGCAGCATCGACAGAGCTAACTATGGCTACACCTTC. Protein: CASSIDRANYGYTF.

This clone appeared many times. CDR3 residues: CASNGVNSGANVLTF. Here the CDR3 DNA reads TGTGCCAGCAACGGGGTCAACTCTGGGGCCAACGTCCTGACTTTC. The V call is TRBV25-1, the J call TRBJ2-6, with D tentatively TRBD2 (5 bases). Germline V gives CDR1 MGHDK, CDR2 SYGVNS. This CDR3 is 15 amino acids long. V was shortened by 7 bases and J by 0 bases, with 10 bases between the two germline ends.